What follows are 27 T cell receptor beta chains derived from one specimen sequenced in a study of CD8+ T cells in alopecia areata. Extraction of RNA preceded its reverse transcription into cDNA, which served as the sequencing template. Profiling relied on immunoSEQ multiplex PCR, and the TCRdb table lists in-frame clones only, not all of them. The table lists more than 11,000 clones, under 60% of them singletons. From alopecia areata patients, lesional scalp punch biopsies and peripheral blood were collected. The specimen comprised skin, sampled at week 0. These receptors were taken from a human donor with alopecia areata.

The chain has TRBV5-1 and TRBJ2-6, with TRBD2 as a possible D gene (5 bases). The CDR3 loop spans 19 amino acids. CDR1 is SGHRS, CDR2 YFSETQ, per germline. V lost 4 bases to trimming and J lost 1 base, with 21 bases between them. The CDR3 bases are TGCGCCAGCAGCATGTCGGATCGACTGGGGAGATCTGGGGCCAACGTCCTGACTTTC. Amino acid sequence: CASSMSDRLGRSGANVLTF.

This rearrangement joins TRBV29-1 to TRBJ1-1; D perhaps matches TRBD1 (6 bases). CDR1 and CDR2 (germline): SQVTM, ANQGSEA. The V gene lost 0 bases and the J gene lost 7 bases, with 15 bases spanning the gap. The CDR3 contains 14 residues. The CDR3 nucleotides read TGCAGCGTTGAAGATCCAGGGGTCCCATTTGAAGCTTTCTTT. Amino acid sequence: CSVEDPGVPFEAFF.

The rearrangement uses TRBV7-2 and TRBJ1-6; no definite D call. The CDR3 is 14 residues long. Germline lookup yields CDR1 SGHTA and CDR2 FQGNSA. Trimming left V 1 base short and J 5 bases short, with 6 bases between. CDR3 in amino acids: CASSLEYNNSPLHF. The CDR3 bases are TGTGCCAGCAGCTTAGAGTACAATAATTCACCCCTCCACTTT.

This clone was recorded once. The chain couples TRBV7-2 to TRBJ2-3, with 7 bases matching TRBD1. V shed 5 bases and J 5 bases; nucleotides not matched to a gene: 1. The CDR3 is 12 amino acids. Germline lookup yields CDR1 SGHTA and CDR2 FQGNSA. The CDR3 spells CASSPGGDTQYF. The DNA of the CDR3 is TGTGCCAGCAGCCCAGGGGGAGATACGCAGTATTTT.

J is TRBJ1-2 and V is TRBV10-3, with D possibly matching TRBD1 (5 bases). The V end lost 6 bases, the J end lost 2 bases, and 16 bases lay between the germline ends. The CDR3 has 15 residues. The germline CDR1 and CDR2 sequences are ENHRY and SYGVKD. DNA for the CDR3: TGTGCCATCAGCCCATCATTAGGGGACAACTATGGCTACACCTTC. Translated, it gives CAISPSLGDNYGYTF.

The chain uses TRBV28 and TRBJ2-7; 7 nucleotides line up with TRBD1. This CDR3 is built from 15 residues. Trimming cost V 5 bases and J 4 bases; bases outside gene matches: 11. Germline lookup yields CDR1 MDHEN and CDR2 SYDVKM. CDR3 protein: CASSPRQGILYEQYF. In DNA form, the CDR3 reads TGTGCCAGCAGTCCACGACAGGGAATCTTATACGAGCAGTACTTC. The whole variable domain, remainder taken from reference TRBV28 and TRBJ2-7, is DVKVTQSSRYLVKRTGEKVFLECVQDMDHENMFWYRQDPGLGLRLIYFSYDVKMKEKGDIPEGYSVSREKKERFSLILESASTNQTSMYLCASSPRQGILYEQYFGPGTRLTVT.

The chain couples TRBV7-6 to TRBJ1-6, with unresolved D. CDR3 length: 15 amino acids. CDR1 is SGHVS and CDR2 is FNYEAQ in the germline V gene. V dropped 5 bases and J dropped 0 bases, with 8 bases sitting between them. CDR3 nucleotides: TGTGCCAGCAGCCAAGAGAGCTCCTATAATTCACCCCTCCACTTT. Translation: CASSQESSYNSPLHF.

This clone is large within its sample. The chain employs TRBV30 and TRBJ1-4; unclear D gene. V dropped 1 base and J dropped 3 bases, with 6 bases sitting between them. Germline CDR1 reads GTSNPN; CDR2 reads SVGIG (reference sequence). The CDR3 extends over 13 amino acids. CDR3 in DNA: TGTGCCTGGAGTGGAAGTTCTAATGAAAAACTGTTTTTT. Residues: CAWSGSSNEKLFF.

The rearrangement uses TRBV6-1 and TRBJ1-5, with unresolved D. V was pared by 5 bases and J by 4 bases, with 6 bases between. The CDR3 has 12 residues. Germline values: CDR1 MNHNS, CDR2 SASEGT. DNA of the CDR3: TGTGCCAGCAGTTGGCCTAATCAGCCCCAGCATTTT. This sequence encodes CASSWPNQPQHF.

The chain has TRBV5-6 and TRBJ2-4; 7 nucleotides match TRBD1. Losses at the gene ends were 4 bases for V and 5 bases for J; bases not matched to a gene: 12. This CDR3 region has 16 residues. Germline CDR1 reads SGHDT; CDR2 reads YYEEEE. DNA of the CDR3: TGTGCCAGCAGCCGCGTGACAGGGTATTTAGAAAACATTCAGTACTTC. Translating it yields CASSRVTGYLENIQYF.

The chain couples TRBV21-1 to TRBJ2-7; the D call TRBD2 from the table was never checked on the DNA. TRBV21-1 is a listed pseudogene. The CDR3 sequence is 15 residues long. The CDR3 loop reads CASSGPYGISYEQYF. Written as DNA, the CDR3 is TGTGCCAGCAGCGGTCCTTACGGGATCTCCTACGAGCAGTACTTC.

In its sample, this clone was seen a few times. The rearrangement links TRBV5-4 to TRBJ2-2; D is tentatively TRBD1 or TRBD2 (6 bases each). This CDR3 contains 14 residues. In germline, CDR1 is SGHNT, CDR2 YYREEE (reference sequence). V was clipped by 0 bases and J by 4 bases, with 7 bases between them. The CDR3 DNA sequence: TGTGCCAGCAGCTTGGCGGGGGCCACCGGGGAGCTGTTTTTT. Its translation: CASSLAGATGELFF.

The chain joins TRBV2 to TRBJ2-1; D uncertain. V dropped 7 bases and J dropped 4 bases, with 17 bases sitting between them. The CDR3 spans 15 residues. The germline V gene encodes CDR1 SNHLY and CDR2 FYNNEI. CDR3 amino acids: CASISQSLGYNEQFF. The CDR3 bases are TGTGCCAGCATCTCTCAGTCCCTGGGATACAATGAGCAGTTCTTC.

The chain has TRBV15 and TRBJ2-3; 9 positions match TRBD1. The CDR3 runs to 16 residues. Germline V gene data show CDR1 as LNHNV and CDR2 as YYDKDF (reference sequence). J lost 5 bases, V lost 1 base, and 7 bases had no gene match. The CDR3 DNA follows: TGTGCCACCAGCAGAGGTATACAGGGGGCAAGAGATACGCAGTATTTT. It is translated as CATSRGIQGARDTQYF.

This clone qualifies as medium-sized. This CDR3 reads CASSSPGGHGSYTF. In nucleotides, the CDR3 is TGTGCCAGCAGCTCCCCAGGCGGCCATGGTAGCTACACCTTC. The chain employs TRBV5-4 and TRBJ1-2; no definite D call. V lost 3 bases and J lost 9, with 18 bases in between. CDR3 length equals 14 residues. Germline V gene data show CDR1 as SGHNT and CDR2 as YYREEE (reference sequence).

In its sample, this clone was seen a few times. The chain links TRBV14 to TRBJ1-4; tentative D call: TRBD1 (5 bases). V was trimmed by 2 bases and J by 0 bases, leaving 19 bases between them. Looked up from germline, CDR1 is SGHDN and CDR2 is FVKESK. The CDR3 spans 19 residues. The CDR3 here is CASSQHRVGRASTNEKLFF. The CDR3 bases are TGTGCCAGCAGCCAACACCGGGTCGGCAGGGCCTCAACTAATGAAAAACTGTTTTTT.

This chain joins TRBV9 and TRBJ2-5; D is unclear. The CDR3 spans 13 residues. Trimming stripped 5 bases from V and 1 base from J, with 9 bases between. The germline gives CDR1 SGDLS, CDR2 YYNGEE. CDR3 sequence: CASSTSGQETQYF. The CDR3 DNA reads as TGTGCCAGCAGTACAAGTGGCCAAGAGACCCAGTACTTC.

The V and J genes are TRBV10-3 and TRBJ1-5; D unresolved. In germline, CDR1 is ENHRY, CDR2 SYGVKD. CDR3 length: 13 residues. The V end lost 7 bases, the J end lost 3 bases, and 10 bases lay between the germline ends. CDR3 coding DNA: TGTGCCATCACCAAGGGATCCAATCAGCCCCAGCATTTT. As protein: CAITKGSNQPQHF.

This clone was observed a single time. CDR3 nucleotide sequence: TGCGCCAGCAGCCAGCAGTCAGGAGGGCCCCAGCATTTT. As protein: CASSQQSGGPQHF. The V gene is TRBV4-3, the J gene TRBJ1-5, with no clear D. Germline V lookup: CDR1 LGHNA, CDR2 YSLEER. The CDR3 contains 13 residues. Trimming removed 3 bases at V and 9 bases at J, with 12 bases between.

This clone was observed a handful of times. V gene TRBV29-1 combines with J gene TRBJ2-7, with D unclear. Germline loops: CDR1 SQVTM, CDR2 ANQGSEA. This CDR3 contains 14 residues. The CDR3: CRKGTLVLSYEQYF. Here the CDR3 DNA reads TGCAGGAAGGGAACCTTGGTCCTTTCCTACGAGCAGTACTTC.

This clone was detected once. This chain uses TRBV9 with TRBJ2-2; possibly TRBD1 for D (5 bases). The germline gives CDR1 SGDLS, CDR2 YYNGEE. There are 15 residues in the CDR3. The V end was cut by 5 bases, the J end by 5 bases, with 16 bases between. CDR3 sequence (DNA): TGTGCCAGCAGTGTACAGGCGTTGCGAACCGGGGAGCTGTTTTTT. Encoded protein: CASSVQALRTGELFF.

V is TRBV6-5 and J is TRBJ2-3, with 8 bases fitting TRBD1. Unmatched junction bases numbered 4, after V lost 5 bases and J lost 3 bases. Germline CDR1 reads MNHEY; CDR2 reads SVGAGI. The CDR3 sequence is 14 residues long. The CDR3 loop reads CASSQRTGTDTQYF. In DNA form, the CDR3 reads TGTGCCAGCAGTCAAAGGACAGGGACAGATACGCAGTATTTT.

In DNA, the CDR3 is TGTGCCAGCAGCTTCTGGGACAGGGGTCTCTCCTACGAGCAGTACTTC. Translation: CASSFWDRGLSYEQYF. The J gene is TRBJ2-7, the V gene TRBV7-9, with 10 positions matching TRBD1. This CDR3 spans 16 amino acids. Germline CDR1 and CDR2: SEHNR and FQNEAQ (reference sequence). Losses at the gene ends were 3 bases for V and 0 bases for J; bases not matched to a gene: 5.

The chain uses TRBV7-2 and TRBJ2-7; possible D gene TRBD2, 6 bases. CDR1 and CDR2 from the germline V gene are SGHTA and FQGNSA. The CDR3 totals 16 residues. The V end lost 5 bases, the J end lost 2 bases, and 19 bases lay between the germline ends. The DNA of the CDR3 is TGTGCCAGCAGCCCTGGAGGCGGGGCGCTTCCCTACGAGCAGTACTTC. This gives the protein CASSPGGGALPYEQYF. Full variable domain (remainder filled in from reference TRBV7-2 and TRBJ2-7): GAGVSQSPSNKVTEKGKDVELRCDPISGHTALYWYRQSLGQGLEFLIYFQGNSAPDKSGLPSDRFSAERTGGSVSTLTIQRTQQEDSAVYLCASSPGGGALPYEQYFGPGTRLTVT.

This clone was counted between two and nine times. At one end the junction does not follow the germline gene, possibly because of a read error. V usage is TRBV7-2 and J usage is TRBJ1-2; 9 positions agree with TRBD1. CDR1 and CDR2 (germline): SGHTA, FQGNSA. The CDR3 has 18 amino acids. The DNA for the CDR3 is TGTGCCAGCAGCTTCCGGGGTACCACAGGGGGCTCTAACTACGGCTACACCTTC. This translates into CASSFRGTTGGSNYGYTF.

The CDR3 region is CASSHTSGQRTDTQYF. In DNA form, the CDR3 reads TGTGCCAGCAGCCACACTAGCGGCCAGAGGACAGATACGCAGTATTTT. The chain couples TRBV7-9 to TRBJ2-3, with TRBD2 matching 8 bases. The CDR3 sequence is 16 residues long. V shed 5 bases and J 3 bases; nucleotides not matched to a gene: 10. Germline CDR1 is SEHNR and CDR2 is FQNEAQ (reference sequence).

The V call is TRBV2, the J call TRBJ1-1, with TRBD1 as a possible D gene (5 bases). The CDR3 covers 14 residues. The V end was cut by 0 bases, the J end by 6 bases, with 11 bases between. Germline CDR1 and CDR2: SNHLY and FYNNEI. In nucleotides, the CDR3 is TGTGCCAGCAGTGAAGCCCTCGGGGGGTCTGAAGCTTTCTTT. This sequence encodes CASSEALGGSEAFF. The entire variable domain, with the rest obtained from reference TRBV2 and TRBJ1-1, is as follows: EPEVTQTPSHQVTQMGQEVILRCVPISNHLYFYWYRQILGQKVEFLVSFYNNEISEKSEIFDDQFSVERPDGSNFTLKIRSTKLEDSAMYFCASSEALGGSEAFFGQGTRLTVV.